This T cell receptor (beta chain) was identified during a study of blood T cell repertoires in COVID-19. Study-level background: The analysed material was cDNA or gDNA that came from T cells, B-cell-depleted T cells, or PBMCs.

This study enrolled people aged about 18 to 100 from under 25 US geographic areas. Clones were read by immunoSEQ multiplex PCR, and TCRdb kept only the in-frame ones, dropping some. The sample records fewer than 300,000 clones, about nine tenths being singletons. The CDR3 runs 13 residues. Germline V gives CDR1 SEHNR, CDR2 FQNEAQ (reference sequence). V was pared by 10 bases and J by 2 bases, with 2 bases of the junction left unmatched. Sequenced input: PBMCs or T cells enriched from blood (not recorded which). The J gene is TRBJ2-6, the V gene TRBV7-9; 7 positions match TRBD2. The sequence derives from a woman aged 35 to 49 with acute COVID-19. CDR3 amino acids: CATTSAGANVLTF. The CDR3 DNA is TGTGCCACAACTAGCGCTGGGGCCAACGTCCTGACTTTC.